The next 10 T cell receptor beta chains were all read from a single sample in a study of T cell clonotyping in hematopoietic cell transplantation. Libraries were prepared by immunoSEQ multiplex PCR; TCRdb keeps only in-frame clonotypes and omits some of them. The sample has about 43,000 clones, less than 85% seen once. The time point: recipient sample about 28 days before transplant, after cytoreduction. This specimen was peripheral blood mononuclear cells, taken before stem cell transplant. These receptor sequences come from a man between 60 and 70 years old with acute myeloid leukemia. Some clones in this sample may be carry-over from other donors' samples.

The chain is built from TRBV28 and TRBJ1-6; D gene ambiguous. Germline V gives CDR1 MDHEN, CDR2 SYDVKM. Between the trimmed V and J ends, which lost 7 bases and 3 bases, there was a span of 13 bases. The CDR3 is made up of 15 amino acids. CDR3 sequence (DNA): TGTGCCAGCAAGACCCGACGGGGCTATAATTCACCCCTCCACTTT. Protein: CASKTRRGYNSPLHF. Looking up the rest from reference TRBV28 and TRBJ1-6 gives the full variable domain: DVKVTQSSRYLVKRTGEKVFLECVQDMDHENMFWYRQDPGLGLRLIYFSYDVKMKEKGDIPEGYSVSREKKERFSLILESASTNQTSMYLCASKTRRGYNSPLHFGNGTRLTVT.

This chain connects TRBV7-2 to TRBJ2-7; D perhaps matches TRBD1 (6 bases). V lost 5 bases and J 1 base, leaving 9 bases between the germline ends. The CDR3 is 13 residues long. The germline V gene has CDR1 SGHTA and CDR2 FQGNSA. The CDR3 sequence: CASSRQDSYEQYF. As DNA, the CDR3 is TGTGCCAGCAGCCGACAGGATTCCTACGAGCAGTACTTC. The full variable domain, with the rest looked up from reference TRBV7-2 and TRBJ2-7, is GAGVSQSPSNKVTEKGKDVELRCDPISGHTALYWYRQSLGQGLEFLIYFQGNSAPDKSGLPSDRFSAERTGGSVSTLTIQRTQQEDSAVYLCASSRQDSYEQYFGPGTRLTVT.

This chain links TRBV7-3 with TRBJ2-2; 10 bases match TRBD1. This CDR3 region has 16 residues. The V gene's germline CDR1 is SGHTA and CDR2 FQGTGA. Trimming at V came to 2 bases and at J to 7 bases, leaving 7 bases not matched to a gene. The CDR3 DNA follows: TGTGCCAGCAGCTTAGACAGGGGGCTAACTAGCGGGGAGCTGTTTTTT. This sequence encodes CASSLDRGLTSGELFF.

CDR3 sequence: CASSYVGIIHTEAFF. The CDR3 region has the DNA TGTGCCAGCAGTTACGTAGGAATTATACACACTGAAGCTTTCTTT. The V gene is TRBV6-6, the J gene TRBJ1-1; D is ambiguous. CDR3 length: 15 residues. Germline V gene sequence: CDR1 MNHNY, CDR2 SVGAGI (reference sequence). The germline V and J ends were trimmed by 2 bases and 3 bases, with 13 bases remaining between them.

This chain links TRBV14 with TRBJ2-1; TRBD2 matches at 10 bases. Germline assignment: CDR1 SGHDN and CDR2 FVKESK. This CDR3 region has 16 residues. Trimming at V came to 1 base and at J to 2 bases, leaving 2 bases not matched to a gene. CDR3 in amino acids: CASSQGSGGAYNEQFF. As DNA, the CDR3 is TGTGCCAGCAGCCAAGGGAGCGGGGGGGCCTACAATGAGCAGTTCTTC. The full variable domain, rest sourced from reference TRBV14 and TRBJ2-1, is EAGVTQFPSHSVIEKGQTVTLRCDPISGHDNLYWYRRVMGKEIKFLLHFVKESKQDESGMPNNRFLAERTGGTYSTLKVQPAELEDSGVYFCASSQGSGGAYNEQFFGPGTRLTVL.

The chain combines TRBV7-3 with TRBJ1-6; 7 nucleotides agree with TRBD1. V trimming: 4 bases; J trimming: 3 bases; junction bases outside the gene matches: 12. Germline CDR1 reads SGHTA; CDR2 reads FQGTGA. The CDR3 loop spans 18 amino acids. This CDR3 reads CASSSDRKDGGYNSPLHF. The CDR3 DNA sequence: TGTGCCAGCAGCTCGGACAGGAAGGATGGAGGCTATAATTCACCCCTCCACTTT. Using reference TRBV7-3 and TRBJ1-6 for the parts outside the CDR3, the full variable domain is GAGVSQTPSNKVTEKGKYVELRCDPISGHTALYWYRQSLGQGPEFLIYFQGTGAADDSGLPNDRFFAVRPEGSVSTLKIQRTERGDSAVYLCASSSDRKDGGYNSPLHFGNGTRLTVT.

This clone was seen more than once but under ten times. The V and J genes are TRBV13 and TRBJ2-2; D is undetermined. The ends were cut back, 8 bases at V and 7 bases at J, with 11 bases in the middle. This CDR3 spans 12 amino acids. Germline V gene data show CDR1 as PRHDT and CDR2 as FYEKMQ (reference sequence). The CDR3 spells CASGQGIGELFF. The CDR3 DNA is TGTGCCAGCGGCCAAGGGATCGGGGAGCTGTTTTTT.

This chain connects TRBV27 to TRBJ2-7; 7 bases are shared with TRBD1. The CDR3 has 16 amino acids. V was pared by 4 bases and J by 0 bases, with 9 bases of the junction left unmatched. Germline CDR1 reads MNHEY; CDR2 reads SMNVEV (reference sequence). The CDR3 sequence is CASSSLGTATSYEQYF. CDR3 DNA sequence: TGTGCCAGCAGTTCATTGGGGACAGCGACCTCCTACGAGCAGTACTTC.

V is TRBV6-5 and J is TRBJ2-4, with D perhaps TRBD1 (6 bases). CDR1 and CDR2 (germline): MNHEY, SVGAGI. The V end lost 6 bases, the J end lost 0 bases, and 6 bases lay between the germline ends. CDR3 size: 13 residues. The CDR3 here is CASSRGAKNIQYF. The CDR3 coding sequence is TGTGCCAGCAGCAGGGGAGCCAAAAACATTCAGTACTTC.

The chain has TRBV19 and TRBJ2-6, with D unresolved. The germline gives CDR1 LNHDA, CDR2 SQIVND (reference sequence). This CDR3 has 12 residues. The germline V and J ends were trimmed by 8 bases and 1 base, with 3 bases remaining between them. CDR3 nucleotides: TGTGCCAGTCGATCTGGGGCCAACGTCCTGACTTTC. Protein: CASRSGANVLTF.